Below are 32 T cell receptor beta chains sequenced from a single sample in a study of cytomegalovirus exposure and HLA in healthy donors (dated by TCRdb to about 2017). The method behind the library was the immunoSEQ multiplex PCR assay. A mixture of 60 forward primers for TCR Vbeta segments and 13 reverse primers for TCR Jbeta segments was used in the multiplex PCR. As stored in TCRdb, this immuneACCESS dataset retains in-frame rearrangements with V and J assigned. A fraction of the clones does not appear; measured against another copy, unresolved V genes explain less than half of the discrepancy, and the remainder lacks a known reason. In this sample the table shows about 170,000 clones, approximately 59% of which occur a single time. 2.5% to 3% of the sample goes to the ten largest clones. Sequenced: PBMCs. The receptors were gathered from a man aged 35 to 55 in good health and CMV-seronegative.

The CDR3 protein is CASSVAGGAGQPQHF. The DNA for the CDR3 is TGTGCCAGCAGCGTTGCAGGGGGAGCGGGTCAGCCCCAGCATTTT. The chain recombines TRBV9 with TRBJ1-5; 7 bases map to TRBD1. Germline V gene sequence: CDR1 SGDLS, CDR2 YYNGEE. The CDR3 extends over 15 amino acids. With V trimmed by 2 bases and J by 6 bases, 8 bases remained unmatched. Full variable domain (remainder filled in from reference TRBV9 and TRBJ1-5): DSGVTQTPKHLITATGQRVTLRCSPRSGDLSVYWYQQSLDQGLQFLIQYYNGEERAKGNILERFSAQQFPDLHSELNLSSLELGDSALYFCASSVAGGAGQPQHFGDGTRLSIL.

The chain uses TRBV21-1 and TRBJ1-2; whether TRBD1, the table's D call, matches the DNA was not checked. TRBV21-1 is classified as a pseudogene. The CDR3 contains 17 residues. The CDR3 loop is CASSKAGGTKTNYGYTF. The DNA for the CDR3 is TGTGCCAGCAGCAAAGCAGGGGGAACAAAGACTAACTATGGCTACACCTTC.

CDR3 coding DNA: TGTGCCAGCAGCCCCCGTCGGGGGAGCGAGACCCAGTACTTC. Protein: CASSPRRGSETQYF. The rearrangement uses TRBV9 and TRBJ2-5, with a tentative D call TRBD2 (6 bases). Germline CDR1 reads SGDLS; CDR2 reads YYNGEE. V was clipped by 4 bases and J by 5 bases, with 15 bases between them. The CDR3 spans 14 residues.

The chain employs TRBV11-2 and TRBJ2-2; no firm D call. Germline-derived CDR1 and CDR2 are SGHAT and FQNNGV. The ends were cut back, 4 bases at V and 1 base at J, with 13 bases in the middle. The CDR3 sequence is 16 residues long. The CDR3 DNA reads TGTGCCAGCAGCTCTTATCAGTCCTTGAACACCGGGGAGCTGTTTTTT. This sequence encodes CASSSYQSLNTGELFF.

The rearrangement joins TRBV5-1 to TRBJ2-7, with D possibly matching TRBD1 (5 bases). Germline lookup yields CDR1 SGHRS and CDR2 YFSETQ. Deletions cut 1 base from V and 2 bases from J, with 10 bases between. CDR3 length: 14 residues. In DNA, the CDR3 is TGCGCCAGCAGCTTGACAGGCAGAACCTACGAGCAGTACTTC. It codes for CASSLTGRTYEQYF. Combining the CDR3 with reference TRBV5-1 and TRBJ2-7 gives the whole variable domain KAGVTQTPRYLIKTRGQQVTLSCSPISGHRSVSWYQQTPGQGLQFLFEYFSETQRNKGNFPGRFSGRQFSNSRSEMNVSTLELGDSALYLCASSLTGRTYEQYFGPGTRLTVT.

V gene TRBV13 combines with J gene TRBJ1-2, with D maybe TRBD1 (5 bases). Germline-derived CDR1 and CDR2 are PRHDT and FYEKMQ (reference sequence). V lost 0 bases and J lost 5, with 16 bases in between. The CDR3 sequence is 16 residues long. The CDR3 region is CASSLGGGGNPYGYTF. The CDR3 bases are TGTGCCAGCAGCTTAGGCGGGGGGGGGAACCCGTATGGCTACACCTTC.

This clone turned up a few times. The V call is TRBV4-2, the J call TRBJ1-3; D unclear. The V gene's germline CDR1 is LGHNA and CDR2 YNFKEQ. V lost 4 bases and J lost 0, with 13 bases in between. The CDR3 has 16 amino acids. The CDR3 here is CASSLYQESSGNTIYF. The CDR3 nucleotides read TGTGCCAGCAGCCTTTATCAGGAAAGCTCTGGAAACACCATATATTTT.

Here the CDR3 DNA reads TGTGCCAGCAGCACACTCAGGATGAACACTGAAGCTTTCTTT. Encoded protein: CASSTLRMNTEAFF. The gene calls are TRBV7-9 and TRBJ1-1; D is unresolved. V dropped 5 bases and J dropped 0 bases, with 10 bases sitting between them. Germline-derived CDR1 and CDR2 are SEHNR and FQNEAQ (reference sequence). This CDR3 contains 14 residues.

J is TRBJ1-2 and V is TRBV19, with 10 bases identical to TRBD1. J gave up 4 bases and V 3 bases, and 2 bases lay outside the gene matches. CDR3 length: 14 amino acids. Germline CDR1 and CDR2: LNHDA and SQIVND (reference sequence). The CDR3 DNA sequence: TGTGCCAGTAGTATCGGGACAGGGGCCTATGGCTACACCTTC. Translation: CASSIGTGAYGYTF. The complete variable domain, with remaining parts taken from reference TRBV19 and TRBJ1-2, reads DGGITQSPKYLFRKEGQNVTLSCEQNLNHDAMYWYRQDPGQGLRLIYYSQIVNDFQKGDIAEGYSVSREKKESFPLTVTSAQKNPTAFYLCASSIGTGAYGYTFGSGTRLTVV.

The CDR3 protein is CASSQGVQASYEQYF. The DNA of the CDR3 is TGCGCCAGCAGCCAAGGAGTCCAGGCCTCCTACGAGCAGTACTTC. V usage is TRBV4-3 and J usage is TRBJ2-7; D gene ambiguous. This CDR3 comprises 15 residues. Germline CDR1 reads LGHNA; CDR2 reads YSLEER. The V and J ends lost 1 base and 0 bases respectively, with 10 bases between them.

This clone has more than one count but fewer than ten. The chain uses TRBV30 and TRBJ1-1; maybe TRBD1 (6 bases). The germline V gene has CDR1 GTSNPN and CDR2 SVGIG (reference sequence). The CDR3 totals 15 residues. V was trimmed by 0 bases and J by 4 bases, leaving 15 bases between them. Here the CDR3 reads CAWSVMTGLVTEAFF. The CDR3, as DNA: TGTGCCTGGAGTGTTATGACAGGTCTGGTCACTGAAGCTTTCTTT.

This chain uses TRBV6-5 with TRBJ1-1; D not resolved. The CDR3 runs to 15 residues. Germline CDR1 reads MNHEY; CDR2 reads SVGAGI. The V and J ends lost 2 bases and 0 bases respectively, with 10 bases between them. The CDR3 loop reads CASSYNRGLNTEAFF. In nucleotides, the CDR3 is TGTGCCAGCAGTTACAACCGAGGGTTGAACACTGAAGCTTTCTTT.

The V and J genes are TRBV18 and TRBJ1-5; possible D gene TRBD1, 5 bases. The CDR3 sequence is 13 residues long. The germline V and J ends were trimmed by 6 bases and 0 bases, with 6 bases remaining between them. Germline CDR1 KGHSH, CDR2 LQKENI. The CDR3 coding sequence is TGTGCCAGCTCCGACAGTAGCAATCAGCCCCAGCATTTT. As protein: CASSDSSNQPQHF.

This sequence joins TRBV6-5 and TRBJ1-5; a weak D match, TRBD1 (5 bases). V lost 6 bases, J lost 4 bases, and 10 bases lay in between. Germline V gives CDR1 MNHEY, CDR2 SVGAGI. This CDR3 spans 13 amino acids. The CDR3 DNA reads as TGTGCCAGCAGAGACAGTTTTAATCAGCCCCAGCATTTT. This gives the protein CASRDSFNQPQHF.

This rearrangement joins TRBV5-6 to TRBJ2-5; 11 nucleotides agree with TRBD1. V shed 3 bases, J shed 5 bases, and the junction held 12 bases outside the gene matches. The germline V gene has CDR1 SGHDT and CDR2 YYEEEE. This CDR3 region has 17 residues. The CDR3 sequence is CASSSNLRDRGWETQYF. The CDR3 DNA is TGTGCCAGCAGCTCAAACCTGCGGGACAGGGGGTGGGAGACCCAGTACTTC.

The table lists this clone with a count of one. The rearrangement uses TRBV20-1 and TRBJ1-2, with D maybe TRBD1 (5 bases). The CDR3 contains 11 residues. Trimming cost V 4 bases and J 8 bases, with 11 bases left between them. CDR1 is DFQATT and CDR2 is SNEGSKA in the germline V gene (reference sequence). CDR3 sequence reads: CSATPRGGYTF. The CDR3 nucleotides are TGCAGTGCTACTCCCCGGGGGGGCTACACCTTC.

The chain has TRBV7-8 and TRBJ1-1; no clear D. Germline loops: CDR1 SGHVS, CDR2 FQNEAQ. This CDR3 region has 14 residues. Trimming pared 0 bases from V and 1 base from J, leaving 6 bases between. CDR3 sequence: CASSLAAQNTEAFF. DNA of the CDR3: TGTGCCAGCAGCTTAGCGGCCCAGAACACTGAAGCTTTCTTT. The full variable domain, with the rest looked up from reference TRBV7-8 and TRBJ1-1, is GAGVSQSPRYKVAKRGQDVALRCDPISGHVSLFWYQQALGQGPEFLTYFQNEAQLDKSGLPSDRFFAERPEGSVSTLKIQRTQQEDSAVYLCASSLAAQNTEAFFGQGTRLTVV.

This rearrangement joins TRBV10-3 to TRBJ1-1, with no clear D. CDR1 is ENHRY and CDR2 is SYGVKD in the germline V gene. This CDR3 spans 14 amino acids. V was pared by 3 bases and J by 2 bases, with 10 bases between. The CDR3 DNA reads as TGTGCCATCAGTGACGCAGGTCTCAACACTGAAGCTTTCTTT. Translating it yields CAISDAGLNTEAFF.

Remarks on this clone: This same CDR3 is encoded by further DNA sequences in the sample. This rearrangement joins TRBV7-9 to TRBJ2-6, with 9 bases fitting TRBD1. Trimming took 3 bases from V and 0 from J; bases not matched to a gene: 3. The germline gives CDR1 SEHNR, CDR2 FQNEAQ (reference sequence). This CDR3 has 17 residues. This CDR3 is CASSLGQGVSGANVLTF. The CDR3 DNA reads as TGTGCCAGCAGCTTGGGACAGGGAGTCTCTGGGGCCAACGTCCTGACTTTC.

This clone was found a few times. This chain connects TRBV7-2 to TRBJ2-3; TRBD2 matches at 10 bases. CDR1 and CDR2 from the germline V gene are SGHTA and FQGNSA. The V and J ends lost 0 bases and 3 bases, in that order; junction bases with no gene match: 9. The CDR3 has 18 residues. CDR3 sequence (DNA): TGTGCCAGCAGCTTAGCAGGGCTAGCGGGGGACACAACAGATACGCAGTATTTT. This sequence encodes CASSLAGLAGDTTDTQYF.

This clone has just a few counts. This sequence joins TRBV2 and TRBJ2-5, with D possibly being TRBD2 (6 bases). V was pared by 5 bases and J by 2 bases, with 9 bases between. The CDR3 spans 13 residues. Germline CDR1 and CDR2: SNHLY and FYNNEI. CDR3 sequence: CASSRLVQETQYF. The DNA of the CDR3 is TGTGCCAGCAGTAGACTAGTGCAAGAGACCCAGTACTTC. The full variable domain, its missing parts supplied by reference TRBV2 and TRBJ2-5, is EPEVTQTPSHQVTQMGQEVILRCVPISNHLYFYWYRQILGQKVEFLVSFYNNEISEKSEIFDDQFSVERPDGSNFTLKIRSTKLEDSAMYFCASSRLVQETQYFGPGTRLLVL.

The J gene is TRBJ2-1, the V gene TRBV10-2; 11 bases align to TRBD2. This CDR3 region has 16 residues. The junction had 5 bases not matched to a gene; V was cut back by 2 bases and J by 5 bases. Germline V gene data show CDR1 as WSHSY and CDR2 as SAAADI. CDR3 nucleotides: TGCGCCAGCAGTGAGGTACTAGCGGGGGACCACAATGAGCAGTTCTTC. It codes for CASSEVLAGDHNEQFF.

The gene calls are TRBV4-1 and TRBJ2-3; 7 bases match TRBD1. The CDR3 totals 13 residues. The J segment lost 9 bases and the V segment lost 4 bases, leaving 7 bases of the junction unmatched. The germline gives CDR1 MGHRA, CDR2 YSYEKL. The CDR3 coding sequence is TGCGCCAGCAGCCTAGAACGACAGGGAACGCAGTATTTT. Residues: CASSLERQGTQYF.

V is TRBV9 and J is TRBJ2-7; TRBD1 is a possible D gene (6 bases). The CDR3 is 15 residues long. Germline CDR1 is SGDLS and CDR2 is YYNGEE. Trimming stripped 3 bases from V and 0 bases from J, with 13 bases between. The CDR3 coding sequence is TGTGCCAGCAGCGCCAGCCGGGACACCTCCTACGAGCAGTACTTC. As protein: CASSASRDTSYEQYF.

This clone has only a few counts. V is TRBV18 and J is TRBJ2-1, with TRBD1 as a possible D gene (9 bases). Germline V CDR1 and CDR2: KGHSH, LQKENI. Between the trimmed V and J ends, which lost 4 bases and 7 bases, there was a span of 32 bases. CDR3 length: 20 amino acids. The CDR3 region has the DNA TGTGCCAGCTCACTCCATCGGACGGGGACAGGGACCGCGGGGGGTAATGAGCAGTTCTTC. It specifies CASSLHRTGTGTAGGNEQFF.

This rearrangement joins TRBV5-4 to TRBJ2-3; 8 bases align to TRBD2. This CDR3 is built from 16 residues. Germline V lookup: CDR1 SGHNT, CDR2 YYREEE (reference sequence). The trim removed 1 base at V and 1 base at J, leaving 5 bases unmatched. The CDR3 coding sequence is TGTGCCAGCAGCTTGCCCTCGGGAGGGCGCACAGATACGCAGTATTTT. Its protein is CASSLPSGGRTDTQYF.

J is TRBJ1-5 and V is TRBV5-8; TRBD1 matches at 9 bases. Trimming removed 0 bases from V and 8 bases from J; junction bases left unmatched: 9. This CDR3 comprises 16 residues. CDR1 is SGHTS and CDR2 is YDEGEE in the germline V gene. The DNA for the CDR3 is TGTGCCAGCAGCTTGGCGGATCGACAGGGGGTGAAGCCCCAGCATTTT. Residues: CASSLADRQGVKPQHF.

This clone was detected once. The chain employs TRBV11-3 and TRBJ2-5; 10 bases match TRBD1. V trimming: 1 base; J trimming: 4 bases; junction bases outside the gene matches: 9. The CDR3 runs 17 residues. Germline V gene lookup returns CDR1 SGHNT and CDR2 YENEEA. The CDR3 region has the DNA TGTGCCAGCAGCTTAGGAGACAGACAGGGGGCGGGAGAGACCCAGTACTTC. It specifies CASSLGDRQGAGETQYF.

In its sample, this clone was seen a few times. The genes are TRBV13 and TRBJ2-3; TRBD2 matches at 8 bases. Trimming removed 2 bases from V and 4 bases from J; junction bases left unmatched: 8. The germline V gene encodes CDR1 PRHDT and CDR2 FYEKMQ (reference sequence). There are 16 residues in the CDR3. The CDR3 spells CASSLRRAGASDTQYF. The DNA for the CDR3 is TGTGCCAGCAGCTTAAGACGAGCGGGAGCCTCAGATACGCAGTATTTT.

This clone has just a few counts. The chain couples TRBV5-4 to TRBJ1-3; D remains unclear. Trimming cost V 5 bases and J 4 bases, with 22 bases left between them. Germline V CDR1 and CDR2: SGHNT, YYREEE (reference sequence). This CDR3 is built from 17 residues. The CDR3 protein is CASSFGSSELLGNTIYF. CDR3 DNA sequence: TGTGCCAGCAGTTTCGGTTCAAGTGAACTGCTGGGAAACACCATATATTTT.

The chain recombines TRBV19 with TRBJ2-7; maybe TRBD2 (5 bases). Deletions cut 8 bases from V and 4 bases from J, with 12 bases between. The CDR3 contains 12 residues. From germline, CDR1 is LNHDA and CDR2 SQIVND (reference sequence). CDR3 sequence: CASRGLGYEQYF. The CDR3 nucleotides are TGTGCCAGTCGGGGTCTCGGTTACGAGCAGTACTTC.

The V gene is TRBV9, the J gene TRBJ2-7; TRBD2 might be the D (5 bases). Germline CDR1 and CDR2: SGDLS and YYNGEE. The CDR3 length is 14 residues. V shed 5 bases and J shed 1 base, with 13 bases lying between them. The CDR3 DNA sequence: TGTGCCAGCAGTCCTCACGGGGAATCCTACGAGCAGTACTTC. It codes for CASSPHGESYEQYF.